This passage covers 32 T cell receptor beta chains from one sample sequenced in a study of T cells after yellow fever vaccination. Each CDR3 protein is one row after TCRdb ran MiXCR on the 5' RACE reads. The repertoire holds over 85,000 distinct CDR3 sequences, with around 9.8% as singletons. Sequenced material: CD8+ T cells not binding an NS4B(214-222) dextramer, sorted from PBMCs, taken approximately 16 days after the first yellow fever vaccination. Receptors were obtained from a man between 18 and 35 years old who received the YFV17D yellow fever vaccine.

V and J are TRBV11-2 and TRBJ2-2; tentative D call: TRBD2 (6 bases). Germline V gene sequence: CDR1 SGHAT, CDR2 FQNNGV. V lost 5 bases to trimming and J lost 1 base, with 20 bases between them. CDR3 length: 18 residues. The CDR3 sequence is CASSLYPGSGENTGELFF. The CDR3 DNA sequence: TGTGCCAGCAGCCTATACCCAGGATCGGGGGAGAACACCGGGGAGCTGTTTTTT.

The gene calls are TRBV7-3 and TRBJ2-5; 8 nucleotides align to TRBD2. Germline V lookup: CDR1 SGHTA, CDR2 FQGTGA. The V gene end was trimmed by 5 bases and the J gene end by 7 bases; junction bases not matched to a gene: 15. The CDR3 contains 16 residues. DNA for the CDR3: TGTGCCAGCAGCCCCATAGGGCATAGACGGGGGGGGACCCAGTACTTC. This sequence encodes CASSPIGHRRGGTQYF.

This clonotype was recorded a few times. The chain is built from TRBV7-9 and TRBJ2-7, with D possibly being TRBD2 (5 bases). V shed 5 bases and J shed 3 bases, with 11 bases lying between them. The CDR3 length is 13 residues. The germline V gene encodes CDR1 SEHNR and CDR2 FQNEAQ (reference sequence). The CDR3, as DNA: TGTGCCAGCAGCCCGAGGGATGGCTACGAGCAGTACTTC. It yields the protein CASSPRDGYEQYF.

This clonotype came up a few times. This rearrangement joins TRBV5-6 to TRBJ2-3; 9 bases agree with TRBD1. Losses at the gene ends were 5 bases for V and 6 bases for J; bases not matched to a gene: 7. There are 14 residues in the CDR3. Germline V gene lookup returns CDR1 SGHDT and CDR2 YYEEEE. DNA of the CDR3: TGTGCCAGCAGTCGGGACAGGGTTGATGATACGCAGTATTTT. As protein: CASSRDRVDDTQYF.

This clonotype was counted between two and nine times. The CDR3 bases are TGTGCCAGCAGTAGCGGGGGGATGAATGAGCAGTTCTTC. Amino acids: CASSSGGMNEQFF. The chain has TRBV28 and TRBJ2-1; 9 bases map to TRBD2. CDR3 length equals 13 residues. V was pared by 5 bases and J by 7 bases, with 3 bases of the junction left unmatched. CDR1 is MDHEN and CDR2 is SYDVKM in the germline V gene.

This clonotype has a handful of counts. DNA for the CDR3: TGCGCCAGCAGCCACCCCGGGACAGGGAACTATGGCTACACCTTC. It yields the protein CASSHPGTGNYGYTF. The chain has TRBV4-1 and TRBJ1-2; 9 positions agree with TRBD1. After removal of 3 bases from V and 2 bases from J, the junction contained 4 bases not matched to a gene. Per germline, CDR1 MGHRA and CDR2 YSYEKL. There are 15 residues in the CDR3.

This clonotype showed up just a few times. CDR3 sequence reads: CASSPTGVSPLHF. In nucleotides, the CDR3 is TGTGCCAGCAGCCCGACAGGGGTCTCACCCCTCCACTTT. V and J are TRBV7-9 and TRBJ1-6; TRBD1 aligns across 8 bases. This CDR3 contains 13 residues. J gave up 10 bases and V 5 bases, and 4 bases lay outside the gene matches. Germline-derived CDR1 and CDR2 are SEHNR and FQNEAQ (reference sequence).

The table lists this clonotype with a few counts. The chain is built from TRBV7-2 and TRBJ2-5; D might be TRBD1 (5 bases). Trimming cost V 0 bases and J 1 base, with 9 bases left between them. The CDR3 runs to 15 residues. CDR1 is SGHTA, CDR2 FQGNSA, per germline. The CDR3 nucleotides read TGTGCCAGCAGCTTAGCGGGGCCGTTCCAAGAGACCCAGTACTTC. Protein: CASSLAGPFQETQYF.

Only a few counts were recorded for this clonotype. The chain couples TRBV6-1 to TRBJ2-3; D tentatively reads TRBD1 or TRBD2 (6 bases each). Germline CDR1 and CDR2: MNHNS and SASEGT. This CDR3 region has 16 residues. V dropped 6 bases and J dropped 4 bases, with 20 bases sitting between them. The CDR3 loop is CASSLGLAEGADTQYF. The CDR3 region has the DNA TGTGCCAGCAGCCTCGGACTCGCGGAGGGGGCAGATACGCAGTATTTT.

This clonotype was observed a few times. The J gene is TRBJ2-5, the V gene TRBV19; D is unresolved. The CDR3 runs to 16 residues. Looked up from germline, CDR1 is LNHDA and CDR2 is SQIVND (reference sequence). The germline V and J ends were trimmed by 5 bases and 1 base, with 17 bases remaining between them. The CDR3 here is CASSVASPALQETQYF. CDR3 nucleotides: TGTGCCAGTAGTGTGGCCAGCCCGGCCCTCCAAGAGACCCAGTACTTC.

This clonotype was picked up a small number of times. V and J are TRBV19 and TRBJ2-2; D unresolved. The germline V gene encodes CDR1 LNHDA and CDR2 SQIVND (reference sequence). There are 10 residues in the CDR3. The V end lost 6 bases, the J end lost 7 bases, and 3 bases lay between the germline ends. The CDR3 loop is CASRHGELFF. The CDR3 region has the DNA TGTGCCAGTAGGCACGGGGAGCTGTTTTTT. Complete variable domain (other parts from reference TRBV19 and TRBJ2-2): DGGITQSPKYLFRKEGQNVTLSCEQNLNHDAMYWYRQDPGQGLRLIYYSQIVNDFQKGDIAEGYSVSREKKESFPLTVTSAQKNPTAFYLCASRHGELFFGEGSRLTVL.

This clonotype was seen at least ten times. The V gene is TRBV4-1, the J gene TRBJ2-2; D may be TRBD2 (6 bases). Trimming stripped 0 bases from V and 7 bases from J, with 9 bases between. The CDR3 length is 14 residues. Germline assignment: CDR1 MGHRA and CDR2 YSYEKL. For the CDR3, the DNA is TGCGCCAGCAGCCAAGAAACTAGCTTCGGGGAGCTGTTTTTT. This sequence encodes CASSQETSFGELFF.

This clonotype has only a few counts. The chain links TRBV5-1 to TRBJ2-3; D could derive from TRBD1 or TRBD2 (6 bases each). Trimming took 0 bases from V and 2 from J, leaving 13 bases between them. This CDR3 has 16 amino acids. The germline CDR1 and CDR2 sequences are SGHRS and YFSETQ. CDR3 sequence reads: CASSLAEGGLTDTQYF. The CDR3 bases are TGCGCCAGCAGCTTGGCGGAGGGGGGCCTCACAGATACGCAGTATTTT.

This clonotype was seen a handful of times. The DNA of the CDR3 is TGTGCCAGCAGCATGACTAGCGGGGAAAAAGAGACCCAGTACTTC. Its protein product is CASSMTSGEKETQYF. The genes are TRBV7-3 and TRBJ2-5, with TRBD2 matching 11 bases. Per germline, CDR1 SGHTA and CDR2 FQGTGA. This CDR3 is built from 15 residues. With V trimmed by 5 bases and J by 3 bases, 5 bases remained unmatched.

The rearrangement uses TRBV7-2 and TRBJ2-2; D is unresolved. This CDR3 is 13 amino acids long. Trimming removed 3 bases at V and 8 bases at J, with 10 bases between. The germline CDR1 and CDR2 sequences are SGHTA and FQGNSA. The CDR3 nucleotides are TGTGCCAGCAGCTTGGTTCGCGTTGGGGAGCTGTTTTTT. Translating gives CASSLVRVGELFF.

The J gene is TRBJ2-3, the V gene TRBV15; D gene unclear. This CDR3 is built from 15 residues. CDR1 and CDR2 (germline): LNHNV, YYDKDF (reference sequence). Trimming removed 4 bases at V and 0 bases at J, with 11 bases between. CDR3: CATSTKFQSTDTQYF. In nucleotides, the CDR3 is TGTGCCACCAGCACCAAGTTCCAAAGCACAGATACGCAGTATTTT.

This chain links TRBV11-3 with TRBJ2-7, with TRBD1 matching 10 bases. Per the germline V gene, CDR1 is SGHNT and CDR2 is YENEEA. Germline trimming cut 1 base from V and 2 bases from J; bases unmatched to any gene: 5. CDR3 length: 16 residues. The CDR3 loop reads CASSLVGTGVTYEQYF. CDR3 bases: TGTGCCAGCAGCTTAGTTGGGACAGGGGTTACCTACGAGCAGTACTTC.

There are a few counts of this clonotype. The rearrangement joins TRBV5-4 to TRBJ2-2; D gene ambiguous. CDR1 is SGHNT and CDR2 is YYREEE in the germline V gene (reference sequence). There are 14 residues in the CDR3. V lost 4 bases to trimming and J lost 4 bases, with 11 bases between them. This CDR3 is CASSTVSATGELFF. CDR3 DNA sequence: TGTGCCAGCAGCACCGTTTCAGCCACCGGGGAGCTGTTTTTT.

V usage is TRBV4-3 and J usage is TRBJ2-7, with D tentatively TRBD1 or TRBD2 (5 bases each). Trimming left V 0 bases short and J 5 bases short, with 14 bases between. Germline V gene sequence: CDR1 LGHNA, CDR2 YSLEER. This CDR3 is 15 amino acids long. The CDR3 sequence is CASSQDLRGIHEQYF. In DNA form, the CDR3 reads TGCGCCAGCAGCCAAGACCTTCGGGGCATCCACGAGCAGTACTTC.

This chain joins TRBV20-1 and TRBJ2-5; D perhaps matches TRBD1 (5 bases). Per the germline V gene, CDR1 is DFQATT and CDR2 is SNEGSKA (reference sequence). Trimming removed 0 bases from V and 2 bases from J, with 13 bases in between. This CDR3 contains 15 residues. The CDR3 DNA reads TGCAGTGCTAGAGATGAAGGGGCCTATCAAGAGACCCAGTACTTC. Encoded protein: CSARDEGAYQETQYF.

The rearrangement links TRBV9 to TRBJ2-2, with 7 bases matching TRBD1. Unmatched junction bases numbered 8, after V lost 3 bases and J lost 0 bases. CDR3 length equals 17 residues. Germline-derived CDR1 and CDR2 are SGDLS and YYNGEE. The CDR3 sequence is CASSAPDRAANTGELFF. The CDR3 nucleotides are TGTGCCAGCAGCGCCCCAGACAGGGCAGCGAACACCGGGGAGCTGTTTTTT.

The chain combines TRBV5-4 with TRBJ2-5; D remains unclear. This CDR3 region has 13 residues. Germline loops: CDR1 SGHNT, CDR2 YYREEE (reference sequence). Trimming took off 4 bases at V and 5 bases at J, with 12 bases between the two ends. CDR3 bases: TGTGCCAGCAGCCCGGCCGACCTGGAGACCCAGTACTTC. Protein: CASSPADLETQYF.

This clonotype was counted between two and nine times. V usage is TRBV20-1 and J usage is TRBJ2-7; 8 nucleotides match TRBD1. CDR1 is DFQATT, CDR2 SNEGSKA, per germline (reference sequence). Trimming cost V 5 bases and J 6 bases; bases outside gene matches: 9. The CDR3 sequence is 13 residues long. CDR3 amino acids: CSAFPGTGFEQYF. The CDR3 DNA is TGCAGTGCTTTTCCCGGGACAGGCTTCGAGCAGTACTTC.

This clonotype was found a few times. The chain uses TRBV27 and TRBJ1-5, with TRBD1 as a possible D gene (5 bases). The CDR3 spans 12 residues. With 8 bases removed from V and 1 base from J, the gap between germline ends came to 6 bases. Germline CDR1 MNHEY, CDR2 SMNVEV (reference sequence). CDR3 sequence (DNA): TGTGCCAGCCGGGGCAGCAATCAGCCCCAGCATTTT. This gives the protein CASRGSNQPQHF.

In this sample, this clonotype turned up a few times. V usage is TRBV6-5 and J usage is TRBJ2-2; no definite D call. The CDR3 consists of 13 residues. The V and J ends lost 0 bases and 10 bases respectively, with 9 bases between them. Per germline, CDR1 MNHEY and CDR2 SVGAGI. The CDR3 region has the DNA TGTGCCAGCAGTTACTCGAGACCGGCGGAGCTGTTTTTT. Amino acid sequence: CASSYSRPAELFF.

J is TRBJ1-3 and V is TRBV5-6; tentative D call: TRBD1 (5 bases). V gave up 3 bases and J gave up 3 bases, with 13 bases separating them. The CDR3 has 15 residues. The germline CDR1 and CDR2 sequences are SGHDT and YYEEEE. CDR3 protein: CASSWERGFGNTIYF. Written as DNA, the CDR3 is TGTGCCAGCAGCTGGGAACGGGGCTTTGGAAACACCATATATTTT.

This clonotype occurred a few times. The CDR3 DNA reads as TGTGCCAGCAGCTTAGAGGTGGGCTGGACAGATACGCAGTATTTT. Translated, it gives CASSLEVGWTDTQYF. The V and J genes are TRBV7-8 and TRBJ2-3; D is unclear. V was clipped by 1 base and J by 3 bases, with 11 bases between them. The germline CDR1 and CDR2 sequences are SGHVS and FQNEAQ. The CDR3 runs 15 residues. Combining the CDR3 with reference TRBV7-8 and TRBJ2-3 gives the whole variable domain GAGVSQSPRYKVAKRGQDVALRCDPISGHVSLFWYQQALGQGPEFLTYFQNEAQLDKSGLPSDRFFAERPEGSVSTLKIQRTQQEDSAVYLCASSLEVGWTDTQYFGPGTRLTVL.

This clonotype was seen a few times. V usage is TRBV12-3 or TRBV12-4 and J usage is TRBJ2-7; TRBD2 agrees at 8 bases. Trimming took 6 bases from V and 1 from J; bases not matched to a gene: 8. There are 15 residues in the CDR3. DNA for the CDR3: TGTGCCAGCAGCCCCGGGGGGGCTCGGTCCTACGAGCAGTACTTC. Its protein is CASSPGGARSYEQYF.

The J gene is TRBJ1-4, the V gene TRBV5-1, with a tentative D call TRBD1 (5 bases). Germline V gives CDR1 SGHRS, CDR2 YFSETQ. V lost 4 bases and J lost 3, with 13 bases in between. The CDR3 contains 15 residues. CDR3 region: CASSKPGTANEKLFF. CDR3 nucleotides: TGCGCCAGCAGCAAGCCAGGGACGGCTAATGAAAAACTGTTTTTT.

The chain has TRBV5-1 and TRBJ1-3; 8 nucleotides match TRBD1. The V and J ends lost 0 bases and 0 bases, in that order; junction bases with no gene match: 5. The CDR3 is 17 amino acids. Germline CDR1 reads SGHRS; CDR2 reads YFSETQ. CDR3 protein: CASSLGHGTGSGNTIYF. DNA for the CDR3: TGCGCCAGCAGCTTGGGCCACGGGACAGGCTCTGGAAACACCATATATTTT.

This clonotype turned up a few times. CDR3 region: CASSQEPGDSRTEAFF. The CDR3 DNA reads TGCGCCAGCAGCCAAGAACCGGGGGACTCCAGGACTGAAGCTTTCTTT. This chain joins TRBV4-3 and TRBJ1-1; weak D call: TRBD1 (5 bases). Trimming removed 0 bases at V and 5 bases at J, with 16 bases between. The CDR3 covers 16 residues. Germline-derived CDR1 and CDR2 are LGHNA and YSLEER.

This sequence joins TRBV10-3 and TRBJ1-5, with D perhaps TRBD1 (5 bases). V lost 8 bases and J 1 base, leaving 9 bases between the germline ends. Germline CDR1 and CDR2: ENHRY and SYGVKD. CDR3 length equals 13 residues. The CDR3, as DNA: TGTGCCATCGGACACCCCAGCAATCAGCCCCAGCATTTT. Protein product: CAIGHPSNQPQHF.